This TCR beta chain stems from a study of T cell responses to AZD1222 COVID-19 vaccine. Libraries were prepared by immunoSEQ multiplex PCR; TCRdb keeps only in-frame clonotypes and omits some of them. This table holds approximately 150,000 clones, more than 80% found once. This CDR3 is 13 amino acids long. The V gene lost 0 bases and the J gene lost 4 bases, with 7 bases spanning the gap. CDR1 SQVTM and CDR2 ANQGSEA come from the germline V gene. The specimen comprised peripheral blood, sampled 28 days after the second AZD1222 dose. The chain couples TRBV29-1 to TRBJ1-3, with D possibly being TRBD1 (5 bases). The TCR comes from an adult who received the AZD1222 COVID-19 vaccine. This chain's CDR3 is CSVEDRGGNTIYF. The CDR3 region has the DNA TGCAGCGTTGAAGATCGGGGGGGAAACACCATATATTTT.